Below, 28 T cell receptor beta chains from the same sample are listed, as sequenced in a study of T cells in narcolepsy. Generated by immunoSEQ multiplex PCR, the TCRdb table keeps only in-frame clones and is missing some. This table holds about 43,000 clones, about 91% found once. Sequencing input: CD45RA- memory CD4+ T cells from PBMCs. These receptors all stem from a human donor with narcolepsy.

CDR3 region: CASSPPGGARETQYF. CDR3 DNA sequence: TGTGCCAGCTCACCACCAGGGGGCGCCCGGGAGACCCAGTACTTC. The rearrangement uses TRBV18 and TRBJ2-5, with 7 bases identical to TRBD1. The junction had 6 bases not matched to a gene; V was cut back by 0 bases and J by 5 bases. The CDR3 runs to 15 residues. Germline CDR1 is KGHSH and CDR2 is LQKENI. Together with reference TRBV18 and TRBJ2-5, the CDR3 gives the full variable domain: NAGVMQNPRHLVRRRGQEARLRCSPMKGHSHVYWYRQLPEEGLKFMVYLQKENIIDESGMPKERFSAEFPKEGPSILRIQQVVRGDSAAYFCASSPPGGARETQYFGPGTRLLVL.

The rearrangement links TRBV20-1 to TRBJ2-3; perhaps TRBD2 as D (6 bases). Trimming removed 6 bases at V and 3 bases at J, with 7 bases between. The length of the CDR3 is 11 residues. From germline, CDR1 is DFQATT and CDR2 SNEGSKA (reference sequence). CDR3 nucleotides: TGCAGTGCGGGGAGGACAGATACGCAGTATTTT. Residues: CSAGRTDTQYF.

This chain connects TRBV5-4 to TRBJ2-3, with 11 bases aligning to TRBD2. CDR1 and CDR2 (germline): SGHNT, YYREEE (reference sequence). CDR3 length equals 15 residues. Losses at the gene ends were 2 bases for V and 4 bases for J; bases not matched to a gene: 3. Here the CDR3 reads CASSFSGGASDTQYF. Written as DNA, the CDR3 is TGTGCCAGCAGCTTTAGCGGGGGGGCATCAGATACGCAGTATTTT.

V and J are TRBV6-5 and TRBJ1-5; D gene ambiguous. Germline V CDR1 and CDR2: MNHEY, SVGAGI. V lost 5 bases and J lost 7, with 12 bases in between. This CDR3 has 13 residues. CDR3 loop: CASSARDTQPQHF. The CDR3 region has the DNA TGTGCCAGCAGTGCCCGGGATACACAGCCCCAGCATTTT.

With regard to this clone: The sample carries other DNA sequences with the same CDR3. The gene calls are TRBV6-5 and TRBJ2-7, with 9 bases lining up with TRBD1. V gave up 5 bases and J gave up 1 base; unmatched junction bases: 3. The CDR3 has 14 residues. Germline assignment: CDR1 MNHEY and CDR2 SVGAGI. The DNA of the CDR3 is TGTGCCAGCAGTCGACAGGGGGGTTCCTACGAGCAGTACTTC. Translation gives CASSRQGGSYEQYF.

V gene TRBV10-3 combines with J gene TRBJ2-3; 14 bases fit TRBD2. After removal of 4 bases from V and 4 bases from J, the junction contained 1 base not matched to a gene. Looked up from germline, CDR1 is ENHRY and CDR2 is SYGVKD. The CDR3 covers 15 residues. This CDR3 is CAISGGLAGADTQYF. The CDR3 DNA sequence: TGTGCCATCAGTGGGGGACTAGCGGGAGCAGATACGCAGTATTTT.

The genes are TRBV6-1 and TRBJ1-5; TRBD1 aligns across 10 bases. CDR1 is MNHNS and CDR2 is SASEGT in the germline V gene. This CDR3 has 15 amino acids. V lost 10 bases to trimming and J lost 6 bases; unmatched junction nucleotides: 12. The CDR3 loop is CATDRDRGMRQPQHF. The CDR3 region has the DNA TGTGCCACCGACCGGGACAGGGGAATGCGTCAGCCCCAGCATTTT.

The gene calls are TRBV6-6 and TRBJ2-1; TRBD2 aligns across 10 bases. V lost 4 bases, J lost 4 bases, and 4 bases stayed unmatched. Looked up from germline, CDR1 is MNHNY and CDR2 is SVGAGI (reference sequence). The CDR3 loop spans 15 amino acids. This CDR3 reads CASSSSGSAYNEQFF. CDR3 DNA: TGTGCCAGCAGTTCTAGCGGGAGTGCTTACAATGAGCAGTTCTTC.

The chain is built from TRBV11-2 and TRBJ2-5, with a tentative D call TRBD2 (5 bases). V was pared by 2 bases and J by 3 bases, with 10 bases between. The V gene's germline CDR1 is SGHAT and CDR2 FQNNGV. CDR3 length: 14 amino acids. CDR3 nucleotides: TGTGCCAGCAGCTTATCAGCGGCTGAAGAGACCCAGTACTTC. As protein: CASSLSAAEETQYF.

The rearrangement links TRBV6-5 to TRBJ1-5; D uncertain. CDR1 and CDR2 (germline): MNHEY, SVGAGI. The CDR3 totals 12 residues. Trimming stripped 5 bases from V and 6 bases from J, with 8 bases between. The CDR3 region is CASSEGLQPQHF. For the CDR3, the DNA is TGTGCCAGCAGTGAAGGTCTTCAGCCCCAGCATTTT.

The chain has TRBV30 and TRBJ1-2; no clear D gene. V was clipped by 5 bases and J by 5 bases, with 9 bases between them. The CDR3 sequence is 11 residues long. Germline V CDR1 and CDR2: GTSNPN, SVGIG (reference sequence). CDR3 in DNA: TGTGCCTGGGGCAGAGAGTATGGCTACACCTTC. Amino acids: CAWGREYGYTF.

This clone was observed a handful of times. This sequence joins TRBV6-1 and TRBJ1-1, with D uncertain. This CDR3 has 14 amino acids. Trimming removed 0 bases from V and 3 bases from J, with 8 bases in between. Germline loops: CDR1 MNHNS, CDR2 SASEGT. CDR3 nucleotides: TGTGCCAGCAGTGAAGCGGGGTCTTACACTGAAGCTTTCTTT. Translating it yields CASSEAGSYTEAFF.

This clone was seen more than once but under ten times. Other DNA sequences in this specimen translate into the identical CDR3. The CDR3 loop reads CASSSGGYGYTF. As DNA, the CDR3 is TGTGCCAGCAGTTCCGGCGGCTATGGCTACACCTTC. This chain links TRBV28 with TRBJ1-2; D not resolved. The V and J ends lost 4 bases and 4 bases respectively, with 7 bases between them. The CDR3 covers 12 residues. Germline V CDR1 and CDR2: MDHEN, SYDVKM.

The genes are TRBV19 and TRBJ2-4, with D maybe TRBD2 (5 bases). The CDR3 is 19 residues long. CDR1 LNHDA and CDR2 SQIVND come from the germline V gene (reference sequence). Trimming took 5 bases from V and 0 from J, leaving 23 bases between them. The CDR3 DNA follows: TGTGCCAGTAGTGATTTTCGATCGCCGGGGTCGGGAGCCAAAAACATTCAGTACTTC. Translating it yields CASSDFRSPGSGAKNIQYF.

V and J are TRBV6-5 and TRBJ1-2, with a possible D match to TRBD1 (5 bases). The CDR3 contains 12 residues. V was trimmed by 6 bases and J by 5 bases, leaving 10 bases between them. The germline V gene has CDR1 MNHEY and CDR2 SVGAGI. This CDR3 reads CASSPWGYGYTF. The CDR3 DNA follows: TGTGCCAGCAGCCCCTGGGGGTATGGCTACACCTTC.

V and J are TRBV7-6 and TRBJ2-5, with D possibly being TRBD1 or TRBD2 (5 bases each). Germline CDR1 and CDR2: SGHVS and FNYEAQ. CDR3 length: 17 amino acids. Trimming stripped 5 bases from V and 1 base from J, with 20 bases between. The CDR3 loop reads CASSLGAGISGQETQYF. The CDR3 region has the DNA TGTGCCAGCAGCCTCGGGGCCGGGATCAGCGGCCAAGAGACCCAGTACTTC.

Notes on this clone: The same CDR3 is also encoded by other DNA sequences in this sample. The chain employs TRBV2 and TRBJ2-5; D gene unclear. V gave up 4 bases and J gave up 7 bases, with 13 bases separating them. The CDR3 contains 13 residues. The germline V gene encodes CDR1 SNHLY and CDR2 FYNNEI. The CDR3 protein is CASSGRNGWTQYF. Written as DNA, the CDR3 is TGTGCCAGCAGTGGGCGGAACGGCTGGACCCAGTACTTC.

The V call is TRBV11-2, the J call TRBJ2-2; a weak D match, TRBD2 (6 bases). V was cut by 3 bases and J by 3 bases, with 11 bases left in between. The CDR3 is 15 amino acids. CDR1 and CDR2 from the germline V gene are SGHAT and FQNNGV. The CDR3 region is CASSFTEGYTGELFF. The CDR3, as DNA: TGTGCCAGCAGCTTTACGGAGGGGTACACCGGGGAGCTGTTTTTT.

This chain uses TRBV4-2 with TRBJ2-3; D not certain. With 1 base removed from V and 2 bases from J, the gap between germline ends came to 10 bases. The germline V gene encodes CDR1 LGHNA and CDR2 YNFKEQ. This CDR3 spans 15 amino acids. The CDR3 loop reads CASSQGSFTTDTQYF. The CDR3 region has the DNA TGTGCCAGCAGCCAAGGTTCCTTTACCACAGATACGCAGTATTTT.

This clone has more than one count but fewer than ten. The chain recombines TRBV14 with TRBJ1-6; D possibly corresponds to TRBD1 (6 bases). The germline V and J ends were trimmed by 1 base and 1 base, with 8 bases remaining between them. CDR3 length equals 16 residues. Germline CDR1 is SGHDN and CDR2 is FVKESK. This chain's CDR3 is CASSQVTGSYNSPLHF. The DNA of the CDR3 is TGTGCCAGCAGCCAAGTCACAGGGTCCTATAATTCACCCCTCCACTTT.

CDR3 DNA sequence: TGTGCCAGCAGTGAATATGAAAAACTGTTTTTT. Translating gives CASSEYEKLFF. The chain couples TRBV6-1 to TRBJ1-4; D remains ambiguous. The CDR3 is made up of 11 amino acids. CDR1 is MNHNS, CDR2 SASEGT, per germline. V lost 2 bases and J 6 bases, leaving 1 base between the germline ends.

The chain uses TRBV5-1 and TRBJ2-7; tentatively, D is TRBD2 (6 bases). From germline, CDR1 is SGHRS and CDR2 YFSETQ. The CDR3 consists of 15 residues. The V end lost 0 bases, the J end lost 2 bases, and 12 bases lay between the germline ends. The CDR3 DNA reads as TGCGCCAGCAGCTTGGAGACGGACTATCCCTACGAGCAGTACTTC. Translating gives CASSLETDYPYEQYF.

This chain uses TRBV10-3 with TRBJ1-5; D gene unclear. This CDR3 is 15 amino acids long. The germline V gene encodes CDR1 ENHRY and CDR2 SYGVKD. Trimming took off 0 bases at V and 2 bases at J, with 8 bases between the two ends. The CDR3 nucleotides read TGTGCCATCAGTGAGTCCAACGCGGGCAATCAGCCCCAGCATTTT. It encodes CAISESNAGNQPQHF.

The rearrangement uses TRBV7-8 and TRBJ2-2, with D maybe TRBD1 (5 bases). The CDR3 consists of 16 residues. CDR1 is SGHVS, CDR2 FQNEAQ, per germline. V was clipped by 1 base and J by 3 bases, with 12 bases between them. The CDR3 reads CASSLEGRVDTGELFF. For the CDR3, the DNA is TGTGCCAGCAGCTTAGAGGGCAGGGTAGACACCGGGGAGCTGTTTTTT.

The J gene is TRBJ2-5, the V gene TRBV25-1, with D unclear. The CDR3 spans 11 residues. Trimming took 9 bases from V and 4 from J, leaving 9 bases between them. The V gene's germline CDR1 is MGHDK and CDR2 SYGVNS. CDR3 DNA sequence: TGTGCCAGTGTAAACCTAGAGACCCAGTACTTC. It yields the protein CASVNLETQYF.

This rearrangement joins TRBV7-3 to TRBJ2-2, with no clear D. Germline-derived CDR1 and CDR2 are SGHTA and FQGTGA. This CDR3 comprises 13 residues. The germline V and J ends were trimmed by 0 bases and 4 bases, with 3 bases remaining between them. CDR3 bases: TGTGCCAGCAGCTTAACCCCCACCGGGGAGCTGTTTTTT. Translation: CASSLTPTGELFF.

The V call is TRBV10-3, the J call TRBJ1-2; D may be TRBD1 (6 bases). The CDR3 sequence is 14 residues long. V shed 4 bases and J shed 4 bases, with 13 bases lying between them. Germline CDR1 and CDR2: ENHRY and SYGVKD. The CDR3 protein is CAISGSRGLYGYTF. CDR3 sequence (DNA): TGTGCCATCAGTGGCTCCAGGGGCCTCTATGGCTACACCTTC.

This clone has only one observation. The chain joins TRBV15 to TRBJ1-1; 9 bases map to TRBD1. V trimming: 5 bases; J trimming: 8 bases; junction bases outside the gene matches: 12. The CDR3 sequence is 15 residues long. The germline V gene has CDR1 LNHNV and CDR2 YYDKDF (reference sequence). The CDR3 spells CATSETGTGRPEAFF. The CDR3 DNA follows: TGTGCCACCAGCGAGACAGGGACAGGGAGGCCAGAAGCTTTCTTT.